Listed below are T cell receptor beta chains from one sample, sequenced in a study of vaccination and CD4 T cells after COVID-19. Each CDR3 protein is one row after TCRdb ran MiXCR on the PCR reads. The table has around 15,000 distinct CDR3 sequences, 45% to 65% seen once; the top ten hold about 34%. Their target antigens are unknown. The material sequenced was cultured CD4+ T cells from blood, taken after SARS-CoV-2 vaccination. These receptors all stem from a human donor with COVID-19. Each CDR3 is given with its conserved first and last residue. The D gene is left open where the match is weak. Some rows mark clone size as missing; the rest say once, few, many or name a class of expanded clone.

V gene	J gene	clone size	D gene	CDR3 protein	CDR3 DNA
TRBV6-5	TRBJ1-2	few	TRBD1	CASSYEQGASGYTF	TGTGCCAGCAGTTACGAACAGGGGGCGTCCGGCTACACCTTC
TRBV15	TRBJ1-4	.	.	CATSRVKGTGEKLFF	TGTGCCACCAGCAGAGTAAAAGGGACGGGTGAAAAACTGTTTTTT
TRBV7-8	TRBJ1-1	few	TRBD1	CASQQGLGLEAFF	TGTGCCAGCCAACAGGGGCTCGGCCTCGAAGCTTTCTTT
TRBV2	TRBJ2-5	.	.	CASSVGGFGTQYF	TGTGCCAGCAGTGTGGGGGGTTTCGGGACCCAGTACTTC
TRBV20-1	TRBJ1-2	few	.	CSASLQGLTNYGYTF	TGCAGTGCTAGCCTGCAGGGACTAACCAACTATGGCTACACCTTC
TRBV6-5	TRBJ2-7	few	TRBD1	CASSYGQGAYEQYF	TGTGCCAGCAGTTACGGGCAGGGGGCCTACGAGCAGTACTTC
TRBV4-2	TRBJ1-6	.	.	CASSLESSYNSPLHF	TGTGCCAGCAGCCTTGAGAGCTCCTATAATTCACCCCTCCACTTT
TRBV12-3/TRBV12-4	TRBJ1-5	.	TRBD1	CASRSQGGNQPQHF	TGTGCCAGCAGAAGTCAGGGGGGAAATCAGCCCCAGCATTTT
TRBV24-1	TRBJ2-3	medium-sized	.	CATRLGELTDTQYF	TGTGCCACCAGACTAGGGGAATTGACAGATACGCAGTATTTT
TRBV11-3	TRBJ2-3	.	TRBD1	CASSYRTGGRDTQYF	TGTGCCAGCAGCTACCGGACAGGGGGTCGAGATACGCAGTATTTT
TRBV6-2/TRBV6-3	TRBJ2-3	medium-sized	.	CASSYSAGLSDTQYF	TGTGCCAGCAGTTACTCGGCGGGGCTCTCAGATACGCAGTATTTT
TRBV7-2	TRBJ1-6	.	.	CASSLEAIGNSPLHF	TGTGCCAGCAGCTTGGAAGCGATTGGAAATTCACCCCTCCACTTT
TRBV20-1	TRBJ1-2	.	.	CSASDPGTHYGYTF	TGCAGTGCTAGCGACCCCGGGACGCACTATGGCTACACCTTC
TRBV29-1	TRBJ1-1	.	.	CSVGRGNTEAFF	TGCAGCGTTGGGAGGGGGAACACTGAAGCTTTCTTT
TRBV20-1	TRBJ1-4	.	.	CSAMDRGADEKLFF	TGCAGTGCAATGGACCGAGGGGCAGATGAAAAACTGTTTTTT